The 9 T cell receptor beta chains below all came from one sample that was sequenced in a study of shared clonotypes between healthy human individuals. Assay used: immunoSEQ multiplex PCR; TCRdb lists only in-frame clones, some missing. The sample holds some 1,600,000 clones, 95% to 99% seen once. Material: naive CD4+ T cells sorted from blood. Subset in this sample: CD45RA+ positively selected. Every receptor here comes from a man aged 25-40 years in good health.

This clone was seen only a few times. This sample also contains other DNA sequences that code for the same CDR3. This chain connects TRBV7-9 to TRBJ2-7; TRBD2 agrees at 9 bases. The CDR3 runs 13 residues. The germline gives CDR1 SEHNR, CDR2 FQNEAQ (reference sequence). V gave up 6 bases and J gave up 0 bases; unmatched junction bases: 0. The CDR3 loop is CASSSGSSYEQYF. The CDR3, as DNA: TGTGCCAGCAGTAGCGGGAGCTCCTACGAGCAGTACTTC.

The table lists this clone with a count of one. The V and J genes are TRBV10-3 and TRBJ2-3, with D possibly matching TRBD1 (6 bases). Per the germline V gene, CDR1 is ENHRY and CDR2 is SYGVKD. This CDR3 contains 16 residues. V lost 4 bases and J 0 bases, leaving 14 bases between the germline ends. The CDR3 sequence: CAISGYGTQSTDTQYF. As DNA, the CDR3 is TGTGCCATCAGTGGCTACGGGACACAGAGCACAGATACGCAGTATTTT.

Points on this clone: This specimen includes other DNA sequences encoding the same CDR3. The chain is built from TRBV5-4 and TRBJ2-1; D unclear. From germline, CDR1 is SGHNT and CDR2 YYREEE (reference sequence). Trimming left V 1 base short and J 4 bases short, with 0 bases between. The CDR3 is 11 amino acids. The CDR3 region is CASSLYNEQFF. In nucleotides, the CDR3 is TGTGCCAGCAGCTTGTACAATGAGCAGTTCTTC.

CDR3 amino acids: CASSSRQGFVDTQYF. Here the CDR3 DNA reads TGTGCCAGCAGCTCGAGACAGGGCTTCGTAGATACGCAGTATTTT. V and J are TRBV7-2 and TRBJ2-3; 7 positions match TRBD1. CDR3 length: 15 amino acids. Germline-derived CDR1 and CDR2 are SGHTA and FQGNSA. V lost 4 bases and J lost 5; bases outside the gene matches: 9.

The chain combines TRBV15 with TRBJ2-7; TRBD1 matches 8 bases. V shed 1 base and J 9 bases; nucleotides not matched to a gene: 5. The CDR3 has 13 residues. CDR1 is LNHNV and CDR2 is YYDKDF in the germline V gene (reference sequence). The CDR3 here is CATSRGQGAAQYF. The CDR3 nucleotides read TGTGCCACCAGCAGAGGTCAGGGGGCGGCGCAGTACTTC.

The chain carries TRBV6-1 and TRBJ2-2; D possibly matches TRBD1 or TRBD2 (5 bases each). The CDR3 sequence is 15 residues long. V shed 5 bases and J shed 7 bases, with 17 bases lying between them. CDR1 MNHNS and CDR2 SASEGT come from the germline V gene. The CDR3 loop reads CASSPTGTGGGELFF. CDR3 bases: TGTGCCAGCAGTCCAACCGGGACGGGCGGCGGGGAGCTGTTTTTT.

The CDR3 sequence: CASSPVRAGLYEQYF. In DNA, the CDR3 is TGTGCCAGCTCACCAGTTAGAGCGGGATTATACGAGCAGTACTTC. The chain couples TRBV18 to TRBJ2-7; 7 bases align to TRBD2. The V gene's germline CDR1 is KGHSH and CDR2 LQKENI. CDR3 length: 15 residues. V lost 2 bases to trimming and J lost 4 bases; unmatched junction nucleotides: 8.

The CDR3 DNA is TGTGCCAGCAGCTTGCGGGCTCAGCAAGGGGATACGCAGTATTTT. Its protein is CASSLRAQQGDTQYF. The V gene is TRBV5-4, the J gene TRBJ2-3; D is ambiguous. CDR3 length: 15 amino acids. Germline V gene sequence: CDR1 SGHNT, CDR2 YYREEE (reference sequence). Deletions cut 1 base from V and 6 bases from J, with 15 bases between.

The rearrangement uses TRBV29-1 and TRBJ2-7, with TRBD2 identical over 10 bases. The CDR3 totals 13 residues. In germline, CDR1 is SQVTM, CDR2 ANQGSEA. Losses at the gene ends were 6 bases for V and 3 bases for J; bases not matched to a gene: 5. This CDR3 is CSVKTSGFYEQYF. The CDR3 bases are TGCAGCGTGAAGACTAGCGGGTTCTACGAGCAGTACTTC.